This T cell receptor (beta chain) was retrieved from a study of sequential checkpoint blockade in melanoma. This clone was seen many times. Profiling relied on immunoSEQ multiplex PCR, and the TCRdb table lists in-frame clones only, not all of them. The sample consists of about 4,000 clones, just under 20% of them appearing once. The sample's treatment: randomized to nivolumab then ipilimumab (arm A) or the reverse (arm B). This receptor was taken from a human donor with melanoma. Specimen: tumor tissue (inferred from file names), collected from a patient given nivolumab and ipilimumab in sequence.

CDR3 DNA: TGTGCCAGCAGCTTGTTCCTAGCGGGAGAAGAGACCCAGTACTTC. This gives the protein CASSLFLAGEETQYF. The chain links TRBV11-3 to TRBJ2-5, with 10 bases that match TRBD2. Losses at the gene ends were 3 bases for V and 3 bases for J; bases not matched to a gene: 4. This CDR3 spans 15 amino acids. The germline V gene encodes CDR1 SGHNT and CDR2 YENEEA.